This TCR beta chain was obtained from a study of T cell changes during pregnancy in multiple sclerosis. This clone was seen only once. The repertoire was sequenced with immunoSEQ multiplex PCR; TCRdb's copy has only in-frame clones and lacks some. In the table there are around 69,000 clones, roughly 92% of which are singletons. The CDR3 covers 12 residues. CDR1 and CDR2 from the germline V gene are SGHTA and FQGNSA. Trimming pared 3 bases from V and 8 bases from J, leaving 10 bases between. The chain combines TRBV7-2 with TRBJ1-1; no firm D call. The source material was peripheral blood, sampled in the second trimester of pregnancy. The sequence came from a female donor in good health, enrolled as a control in a pregnancy study. CDR3 loop: CASSFRSAEAFF. The CDR3 nucleotides are TGTGCCAGCAGCTTCCGCAGCGCGGAAGCTTTCTTT.